One and the same sample provided the 27 T cell receptor beta chains below, sequenced in a study of blood T cell repertoires in COVID-19. The data were produced by immunoSEQ multiplex PCR, yet TCRdb's version contains in-frame clones alone and is incomplete. Of roughly 220,000 clones listed, around 82% are singletons. Sequencing input: PBMCs or T cells enriched from blood (not recorded which). These receptors were obtained from a man aged 25-40 years with acute COVID-19.

The gene calls are TRBV5-1 and TRBJ2-1; TRBD2 is a possible D gene (5 bases). The CDR3 is 13 residues long. Germline V CDR1 and CDR2: SGHRS, YFSETQ. V was shortened by 4 bases and J by 5 bases, with 10 bases between the two germline ends. The CDR3 DNA is TGCGCCAGCAGCGAGGAAGCGGACAATGAGCAGTTCTTC. It translates to CASSEEADNEQFF.

The chain is built from TRBV9 and TRBJ2-5; 8 bases line up with TRBD2. This CDR3 comprises 16 residues. Unmatched junction bases numbered 10, after V lost 4 bases and J lost 2 bases. Germline V CDR1 and CDR2: SGDLS, YYNGEE. For the CDR3, the DNA is TGTGCCAGCAGCCCCACCGGCGGGGGGCCTCAAGAGACCCAGTACTTC. This translates into CASSPTGGGPQETQYF.

The chain joins TRBV6-1 to TRBJ2-3; tentative D call: TRBD1 (5 bases). V was cut by 2 bases and J by 2 bases, with 8 bases left in between. CDR3 length: 14 residues. Germline V gene data show CDR1 as MNHNS and CDR2 as SASEGT. The CDR3 sequence: CASSERQYTDTQYF. As DNA, the CDR3 is TGTGCCAGCAGTGAAAGACAGTACACAGATACGCAGTATTTT.

Only a few counts were recorded for this clone. The CDR3 is CASSQEPFQAFF. CDR3 DNA sequence: TGTGCCAGCAGCCAAGAGCCGTTTCAGGCTTTCTTT. V and J are TRBV3-1 (or the pseudogene TRBV3-2) and TRBJ1-1, with D hard to call. Germline V gene sequence: CDR1 LGHDT, CDR2 YNNKEL (reference sequence). This CDR3 comprises 12 residues. V dropped 0 bases and J dropped 11 bases, with 10 bases sitting between them.

This sequence joins TRBV19 and TRBJ1-1, with D possibly matching TRBD1 (5 bases). In germline, CDR1 is LNHDA, CDR2 SQIVND (reference sequence). V was trimmed by 6 bases and J by 2 bases, leaving 22 bases between them. The CDR3 has 17 amino acids. The CDR3 sequence: CASRRLNGAGGNTEAFF. The DNA for the CDR3 is TGTGCCAGTAGGCGTTTAAACGGCGCGGGGGGAAACACTGAAGCTTTCTTT.

The genes are TRBV7-5 and TRBJ1-2; the table calls TRBD1, which could not be checked here. TRBV7-5 is deemed a pseudogene. The CDR3 spans 15 residues. The DNA of the CDR3 is TGTGTCAGAAGCCAAAGGGGCCTGGGCTACTATGGCTACACCTTC. Its translation: CVRSQRGLGYYGYTF.

This rearrangement joins TRBV19 to TRBJ1-1; 10 bases agree with TRBD1. CDR1 and CDR2 (germline): LNHDA, SQIVND (reference sequence). V trimming: 8 bases; J trimming: 3 bases; junction bases outside the gene matches: 6. The CDR3 spans 14 residues. In DNA, the CDR3 is TGTGCCAGTTTCATGACAGGGGGCCACACTGAAGCTTTCTTT. Amino acid sequence: CASFMTGGHTEAFF.

This CDR3 is CATSRGGTGIRNEQFF. Written as DNA, the CDR3 is TGTGCCACCAGCAGGGGGGGGACAGGGATCAGAAATGAGCAGTTCTTC. V is TRBV15 and J is TRBJ2-1; 9 positions match TRBD1. The germline V gene encodes CDR1 LNHNV and CDR2 YYDKDF (reference sequence). Unmatched junction bases numbered 10, after V lost 3 bases and J lost 7 bases. CDR3 length equals 16 residues.

The chain couples TRBV3-1 (or the pseudogene TRBV3-2) to TRBJ2-7; D gene ambiguous. The V and J ends lost 0 bases and 5 bases respectively, with 14 bases between them. The CDR3 contains 15 residues. CDR1 is LGHDT and CDR2 is YNNKEL in the germline V gene (reference sequence). The DNA for the CDR3 is TGTGCCAGCAGCCAAGATTCTTACCCCACAAACGAGCAGTACTTC. Translated, it gives CASSQDSYPTNEQYF.

The chain links TRBV30 to TRBJ2-2, with TRBD1 matching over 10 bases. The V segment lost 2 bases and the J segment 4 bases; nucleotides outside the gene matches: 7. The CDR3 sequence is 16 residues long. Germline V gene lookup returns CDR1 GTSNPN and CDR2 SVGIG (reference sequence). The chain's CDR3 is CAWSQPGQGRTGELFF. CDR3 DNA: TGTGCCTGGAGTCAACCGGGACAGGGGCGCACCGGGGAGCTGTTTTTT. Using reference TRBV30 and TRBJ2-2 for the parts outside the CDR3, the full variable domain is SQTIHQWPATLVQPVGSPLSLECTVEGTSNPNLYWYRQAAGRGLQLLFYSVGIGQISSEVPQNLSASRPQDRQFILSSKKLLLSDSGFYLCAWSQPGQGRTGELFFGEGSRLTVL.

The chain is built from TRBV7-6 and TRBJ2-3; TRBD1 agrees at 7 bases. Germline lookup yields CDR1 SGHVS and CDR2 FNYEAQ. This CDR3 contains 15 residues. V shed 3 bases, J shed 2 bases, and the junction held 5 bases outside the gene matches. The CDR3 coding sequence is TGTGCCAGCAGCTTCCGGGACAGTTTCACAGATACGCAGTATTTT. It is translated as CASSFRDSFTDTQYF.

Worth noting for this clone: Other nucleotide sequences in the sample specify the same CDR3. This chain connects TRBV7-9 to TRBJ1-6; 8 nucleotides match TRBD1. The CDR3 loop spans 16 amino acids. The junction had 8 bases not matched to a gene; V was cut back by 6 bases and J by 4 bases. CDR1 and CDR2 from the germline V gene are SEHNR and FQNEAQ (reference sequence). CDR3 region: CASSLTGALYNSPLHF. The CDR3 DNA reads as TGTGCCAGCAGTTTGACAGGGGCTTTATATAATTCACCCCTCCACTTT.

The rearrangement links TRBV6-5 to TRBJ2-7; tentatively, D is TRBD2 (5 bases). The ends were cut back, 7 bases at V and 1 base at J, with 8 bases in the middle. In germline, CDR1 is MNHEY, CDR2 SVGAGI. The CDR3 is made up of 12 amino acids. This chain's CDR3 is CASKGLSYEQYF. The CDR3 bases are TGTGCCAGCAAAGGACTTTCCTACGAGCAGTACTTC.

This chain links TRBV28 with TRBJ2-3; D unresolved. This CDR3 has 12 amino acids. V lost 4 bases, J lost 2 bases, and 4 bases lay in between. Germline CDR1 MDHEN, CDR2 SYDVKM. The CDR3 DNA reads as TGTGCCAGCAGTTCCATCACAGATACGCAGTATTTT. Its translation is CASSSITDTQYF.

The V and J genes are TRBV5-1 and TRBJ2-3, with D perhaps TRBD1 (5 bases). Trimming took 4 bases from V and 4 from J, leaving 16 bases between them. The CDR3 has 15 amino acids. CDR1 is SGHRS, CDR2 YFSETQ, per germline. The CDR3 loop reads CASSPPWGRSDTQYF. The CDR3 DNA reads as TGCGCCAGCAGCCCGCCGTGGGGCCGGTCAGATACGCAGTATTTT.

Concerning this clone itself: This specimen includes other DNA sequences encoding the same CDR3. This chain connects TRBV3-1 (or the pseudogene TRBV3-2) to TRBJ2-7, with D hard to call. CDR1 is LGHDT, CDR2 YNNKEL, per germline (reference sequence). CDR3 length: 13 residues. The V and J ends lost 4 bases and 0 bases respectively, with 7 bases between them. CDR3 sequence: CASSPESSYEQYF. CDR3 coding DNA: TGTGCCAGCAGCCCCGAGAGCTCCTACGAGCAGTACTTC.

There are a few counts of this clone. The chain couples TRBV5-1 to TRBJ2-7, with 9 bases lining up with TRBD2. The V segment lost 1 base and the J segment 2 bases; nucleotides outside the gene matches: 4. The CDR3 loop spans 15 amino acids. In germline, CDR1 is SGHRS, CDR2 YFSETQ. The DNA of the CDR3 is TGCGCCAGCAGCTTGACTGGCGGGGGGGCCTACGAGCAGTACTTC. This translates into CASSLTGGGAYEQYF.

This rearrangement joins TRBV19 to TRBJ1-2; D not certain. V was cut by 4 bases and J by 6 bases, with 12 bases left in between. The CDR3 has 13 residues. Looked up from germline, CDR1 is LNHDA and CDR2 is SQIVND (reference sequence). CDR3 in DNA: TGTGCCAGTAGTACCCCTAGCGGAAATGGCTACACCTTC. Translated: CASSTPSGNGYTF. Complete variable domain (other parts from reference TRBV19 and TRBJ1-2): DGGITQSPKYLFRKEGQNVTLSCEQNLNHDAMYWYRQDPGQGLRLIYYSQIVNDFQKGDIAEGYSVSREKKESFPLTVTSAQKNPTAFYLCASSTPSGNGYTFGSGTRLTVV.

This rearrangement joins TRBV30 to TRBJ1-2; no definite D call. Germline loops: CDR1 GTSNPN, CDR2 SVGIG (reference sequence). The CDR3 runs to 13 residues. Trimming cost V 2 bases and J 4 bases, with 11 bases left between them. This CDR3 is CAWSFPGSYGYTF. For the CDR3, the DNA is TGTGCCTGGAGTTTTCCGGGGAGCTATGGCTACACCTTC.

V is TRBV28 and J is TRBJ1-3; D remains ambiguous. V gave up 6 bases and J gave up 0 bases, with 12 bases separating them. The CDR3 totals 15 residues. Germline loops: CDR1 MDHEN, CDR2 SYDVKM. CDR3 protein: CASSPMDYSGNTIYF. CDR3 coding DNA: TGTGCCAGCAGCCCAATGGACTACTCTGGAAACACCATATATTTT.

CDR3 in DNA: TGCAGCATCCTGACAGGGGAGACCTACGAGCAGTACTTC. Residues: CSILTGETYEQYF. This chain connects TRBV29-1 to TRBJ2-7, with 8 bases matching TRBD1. CDR1 and CDR2 from the germline V gene are SQVTM and ANQGSEA. CDR3 length equals 13 residues. Trimming took 8 bases from V and 2 from J; bases not matched to a gene: 8.

V and J are TRBV6-1 and TRBJ2-3; 8 nucleotides match TRBD1. CDR1 is MNHNS, CDR2 SASEGT, per germline. This CDR3 has 16 amino acids. V gave up 4 bases and J gave up 4 bases; unmatched junction bases: 10. The CDR3 reads CASSGPRKQGADTQYF. DNA of the CDR3: TGTGCCAGCAGTGGCCCACGAAAACAGGGGGCAGATACGCAGTATTTT.

This clone was detected only once. J is TRBJ1-1 and V is TRBV25-1; tentative D call: TRBD1 (6 bases). Trimming pared 6 bases from V and 1 base from J, leaving 15 bases between. CDR1 is MGHDK and CDR2 is SYGVNS in the germline V gene. The CDR3 consists of 15 residues. In DNA form, the CDR3 reads TGTGCCAGCAGGAAACCGGGACAATCGAACACTGAAGCTTTCTTT. It encodes CASRKPGQSNTEAFF.

The chain employs TRBV10-2 and TRBJ1-3; D call uncertain. The CDR3 sequence is 14 residues long. Trimming pared 3 bases from V and 0 bases from J, leaving 6 bases between. Germline assignment: CDR1 WSHSY and CDR2 SAAADI. This CDR3 reads CASSESGSGNTIYF. CDR3 coding DNA: TGCGCCAGCAGTGAATCGGGCTCTGGAAACACCATATATTTT.

The chain links TRBV5-1 to TRBJ1-4, with D possibly matching TRBD1 (6 bases). The CDR3 runs 17 residues. The V end lost 0 bases, the J end lost 3 bases, and 15 bases lay between the germline ends. Germline V gene data show CDR1 as SGHRS and CDR2 as YFSETQ. CDR3 bases: TGCGCCAGCAGCTTGGATGGCAGGGGTGGTTCTAATGAAAAACTGTTTTTT. Translating gives CASSLDGRGGSNEKLFF.

This chain joins TRBV19 and TRBJ1-1; 10 bases agree with TRBD1. V trimming: 4 bases; J trimming: 3 bases; junction bases outside the gene matches: 8. The CDR3 has 16 residues. Germline V gene lookup returns CDR1 LNHDA and CDR2 SQIVND (reference sequence). CDR3 amino acids: CASSKDRGRGHTEAFF. In DNA, the CDR3 is TGTGCCAGTAGTAAAGACAGGGGGCGAGGCCACACTGAAGCTTTCTTT. The full variable domain, in which reference TRBV19 and TRBJ1-1 provide the parts outside the CDR3, is DGGITQSPKYLFRKEGQNVTLSCEQNLNHDAMYWYRQDPGQGLRLIYYSQIVNDFQKGDIAEGYSVSREKKESFPLTVTSAQKNPTAFYLCASSKDRGRGHTEAFFGQGTRLTVV.

This sequence joins TRBV4-1 and TRBJ1-2; 8 nucleotides agree with TRBD1. CDR1 and CDR2 (germline): MGHRA, YSYEKL. The CDR3 is 15 residues long. V dropped 0 bases and J dropped 4; count of bases not matched to a gene: 4. CDR3 in DNA: TGCGCCAGCAGCCAAGAGGACAGGGCCCCCTATGGCTACACCTTC. Encoded protein: CASSQEDRAPYGYTF.